This T cell receptor beta chain was sequenced during a study of blood T cell repertoires in COVID-19. Study-wide context: From the United States, Italy and Spain came samples of acute and convalescent COVID-19.

Germline V lookup: CDR1 LNHDA, CDR2 SQIVND (reference sequence). The length of the CDR3 is 15 residues. V shed 1 base and J shed 6 bases, with 15 bases lying between them. Per the original methods: Reference gene primer amplification yielded estimated nucleated cell counts. Libraries were prepared by immunoSEQ multiplex PCR; TCRdb keeps only in-frame clonotypes and omits some of them. D and trimming were read from the DNA, whereas the V and J calls and clone size are those reported in that table. The table shows approximately 99,000 clones, with approximately 83% occurring only once. The chain carries TRBV19 and TRBJ1-2; a weak D match, TRBD1 (5 bases). The source material was peripheral blood. This sequence originates from a woman aged 70-85 years with acute or convalescent COVID-19. CDR3 bases: TGTGCCAGTAGTATAGGCGGATTCAGGGAGGATGGCTACACCTTC. This gives the protein CASSIGGFREDGYTF.